The text below deals with one T cell receptor beta chain. The antigen is not known. The source of the sample is a study of OX40 agonist ivuxolimab in advanced cancers. Study-level background: Dose-escalation patients had hepatocellular carcinoma, melanoma, renal cell or head and neck cancer. Study results and caveats: Low clonal expansion, among the lowest seen, marked partial responders at 0.1-3.0 mg/kg. Among the nonresponders, some also had low normalized T-cell clonal expansion.

Method: immunoSEQ multiplex PCR; TCRdb's copy keeps in-frame clones and lacks some. The sample consists of around 86,000 clones, about 93% of them appearing once. Between the trimmed V and J ends, which lost 4 bases and 5 bases, there was a span of 14 bases. Germline V lookup: CDR1 LNHNV, CDR2 YYDKDF (reference sequence). The CDR3 extends over 14 amino acids. The receptor comes from an adult with an advanced solid tumor such as melanoma, head and neck, liver or kidney cancer. The chain combines TRBV15 with TRBJ1-2; D might be TRBD1 (6 bases). Sequenced material: CD4+ or CD8+ T cells sorted from blood, taken in a trial of the OX40 agonist ivuxolimab. CDR3 protein: CATSTRQAEYGYTF. CDR3 nucleotides: TGTGCCACCAGCACTAGACAGGCCGAGTATGGCTACACCTTC.